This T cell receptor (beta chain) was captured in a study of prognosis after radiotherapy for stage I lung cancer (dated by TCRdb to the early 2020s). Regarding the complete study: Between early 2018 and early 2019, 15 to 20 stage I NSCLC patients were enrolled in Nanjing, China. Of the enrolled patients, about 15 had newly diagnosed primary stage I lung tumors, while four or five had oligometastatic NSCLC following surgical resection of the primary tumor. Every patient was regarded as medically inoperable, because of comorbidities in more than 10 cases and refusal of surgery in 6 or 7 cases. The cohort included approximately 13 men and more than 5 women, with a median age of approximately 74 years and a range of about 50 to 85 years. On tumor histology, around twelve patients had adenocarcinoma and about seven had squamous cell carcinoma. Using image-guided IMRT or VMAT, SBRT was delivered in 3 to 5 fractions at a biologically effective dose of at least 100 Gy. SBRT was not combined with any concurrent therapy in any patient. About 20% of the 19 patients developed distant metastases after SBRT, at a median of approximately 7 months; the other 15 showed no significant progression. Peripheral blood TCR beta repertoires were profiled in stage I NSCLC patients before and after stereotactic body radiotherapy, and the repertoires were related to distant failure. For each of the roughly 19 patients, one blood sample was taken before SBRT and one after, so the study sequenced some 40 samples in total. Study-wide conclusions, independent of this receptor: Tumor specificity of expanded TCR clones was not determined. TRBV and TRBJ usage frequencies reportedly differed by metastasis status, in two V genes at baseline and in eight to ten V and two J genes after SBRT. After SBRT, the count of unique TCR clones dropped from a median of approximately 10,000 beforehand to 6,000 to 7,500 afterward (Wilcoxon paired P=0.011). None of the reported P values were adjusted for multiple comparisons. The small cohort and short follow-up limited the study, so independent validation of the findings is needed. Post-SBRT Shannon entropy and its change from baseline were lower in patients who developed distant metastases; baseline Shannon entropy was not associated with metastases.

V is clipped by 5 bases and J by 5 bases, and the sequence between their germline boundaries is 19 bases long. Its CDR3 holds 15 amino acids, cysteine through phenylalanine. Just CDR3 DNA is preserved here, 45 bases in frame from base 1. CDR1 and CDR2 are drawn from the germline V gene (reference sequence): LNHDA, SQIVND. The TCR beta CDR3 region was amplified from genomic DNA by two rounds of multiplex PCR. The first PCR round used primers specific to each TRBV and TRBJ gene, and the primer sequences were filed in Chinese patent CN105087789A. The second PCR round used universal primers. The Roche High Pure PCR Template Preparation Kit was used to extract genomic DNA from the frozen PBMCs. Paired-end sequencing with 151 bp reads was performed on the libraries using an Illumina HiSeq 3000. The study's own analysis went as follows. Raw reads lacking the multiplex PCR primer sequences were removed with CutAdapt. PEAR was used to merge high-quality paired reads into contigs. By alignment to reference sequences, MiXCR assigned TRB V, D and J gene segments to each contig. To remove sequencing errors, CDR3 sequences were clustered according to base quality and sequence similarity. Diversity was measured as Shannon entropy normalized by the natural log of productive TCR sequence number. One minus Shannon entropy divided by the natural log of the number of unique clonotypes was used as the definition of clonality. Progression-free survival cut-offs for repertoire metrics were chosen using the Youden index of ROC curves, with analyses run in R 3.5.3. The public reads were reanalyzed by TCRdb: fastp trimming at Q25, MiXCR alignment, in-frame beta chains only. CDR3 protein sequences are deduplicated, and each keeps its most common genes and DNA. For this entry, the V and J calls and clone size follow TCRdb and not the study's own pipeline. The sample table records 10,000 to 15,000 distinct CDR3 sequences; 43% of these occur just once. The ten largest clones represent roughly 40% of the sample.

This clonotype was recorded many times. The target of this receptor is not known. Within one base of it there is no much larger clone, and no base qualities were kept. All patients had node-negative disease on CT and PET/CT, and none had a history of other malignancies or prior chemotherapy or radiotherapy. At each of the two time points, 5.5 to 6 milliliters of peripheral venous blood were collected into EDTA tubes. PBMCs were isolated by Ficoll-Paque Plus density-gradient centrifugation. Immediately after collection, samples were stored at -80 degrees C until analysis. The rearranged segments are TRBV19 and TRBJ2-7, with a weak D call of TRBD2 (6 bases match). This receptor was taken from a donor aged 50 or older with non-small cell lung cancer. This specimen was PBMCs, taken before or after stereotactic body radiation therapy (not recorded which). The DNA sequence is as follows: TGTGCCAGTAGTCCGAGGACTATCTCTGGGAACGAGCAGTACTTC. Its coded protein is CASSPRTISGNEQYF.